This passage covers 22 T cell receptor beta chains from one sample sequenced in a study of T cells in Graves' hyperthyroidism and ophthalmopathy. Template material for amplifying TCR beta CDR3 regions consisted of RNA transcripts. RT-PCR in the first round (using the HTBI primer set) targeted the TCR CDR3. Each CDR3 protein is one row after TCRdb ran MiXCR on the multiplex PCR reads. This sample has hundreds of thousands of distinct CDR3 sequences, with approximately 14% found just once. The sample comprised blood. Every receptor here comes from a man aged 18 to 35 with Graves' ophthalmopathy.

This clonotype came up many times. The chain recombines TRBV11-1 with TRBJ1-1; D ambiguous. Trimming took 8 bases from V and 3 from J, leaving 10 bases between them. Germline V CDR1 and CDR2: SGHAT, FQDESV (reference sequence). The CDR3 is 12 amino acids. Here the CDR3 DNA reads TGTGCCAGCGGAGAGCGGTACACTGAAGCTTTCTTT. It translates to CASGERYTEAFF. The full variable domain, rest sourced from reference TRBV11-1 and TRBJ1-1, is EAEVAQSPRYKITEKSQAVAFWCDPISGHATLYWYRQILGQGPELLVQFQDESVVDDSQLPKDRFSAERLKGVDSTLKIQPAELGDSAMYLCASGERYTEAFFGQGTRLTVV.

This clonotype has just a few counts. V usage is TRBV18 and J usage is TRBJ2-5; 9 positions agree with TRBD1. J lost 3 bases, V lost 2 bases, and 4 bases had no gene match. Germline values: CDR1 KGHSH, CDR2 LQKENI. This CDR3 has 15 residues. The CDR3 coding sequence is TGTGCCAGCTCACCATGGACAGGGGCCAAAGAGACCCAGTACTTC. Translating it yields CASSPWTGAKETQYF.

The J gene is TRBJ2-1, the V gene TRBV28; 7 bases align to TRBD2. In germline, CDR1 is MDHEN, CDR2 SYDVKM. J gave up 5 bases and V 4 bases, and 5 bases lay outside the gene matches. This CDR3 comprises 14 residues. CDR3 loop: CASSSGRKHNEQFF. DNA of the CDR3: TGTGCCAGCAGTTCCGGGAGGAAACACAATGAGCAGTTCTTC.

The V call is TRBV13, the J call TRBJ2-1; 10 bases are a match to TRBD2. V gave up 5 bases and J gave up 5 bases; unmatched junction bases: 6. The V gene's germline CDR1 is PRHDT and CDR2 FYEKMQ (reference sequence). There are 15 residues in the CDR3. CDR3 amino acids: CASSLAGEGHNEQFF. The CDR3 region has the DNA TGTGCCAGCAGCCTAGCGGGAGAGGGGCACAATGAGCAGTTCTTC.

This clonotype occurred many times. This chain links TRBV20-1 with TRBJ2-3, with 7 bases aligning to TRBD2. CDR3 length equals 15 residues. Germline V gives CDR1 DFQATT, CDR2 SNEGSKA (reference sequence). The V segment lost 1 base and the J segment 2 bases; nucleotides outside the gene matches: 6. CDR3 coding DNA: TGCAGTGCTAGAGTTGGCGGGAGCCTCACAGATACGCAGTATTTT. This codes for CSARVGGSLTDTQYF.

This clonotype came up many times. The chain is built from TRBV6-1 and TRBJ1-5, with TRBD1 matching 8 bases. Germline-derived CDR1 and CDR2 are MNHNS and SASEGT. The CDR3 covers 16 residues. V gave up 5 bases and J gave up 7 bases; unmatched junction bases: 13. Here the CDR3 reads CASSPLLGTGLQPQHF. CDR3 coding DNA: TGTGCCAGCAGTCCGCTTTTGGGGACAGGACTCCAGCCCCAGCATTTT.

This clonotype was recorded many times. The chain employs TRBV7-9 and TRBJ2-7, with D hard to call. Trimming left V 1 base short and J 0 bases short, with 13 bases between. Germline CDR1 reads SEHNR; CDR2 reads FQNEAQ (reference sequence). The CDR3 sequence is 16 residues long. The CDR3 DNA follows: TGTGCCAGCAGCTTAGGAAGGGCAGTCGGCTCCTACGAGCAGTACTTC. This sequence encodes CASSLGRAVGSYEQYF.

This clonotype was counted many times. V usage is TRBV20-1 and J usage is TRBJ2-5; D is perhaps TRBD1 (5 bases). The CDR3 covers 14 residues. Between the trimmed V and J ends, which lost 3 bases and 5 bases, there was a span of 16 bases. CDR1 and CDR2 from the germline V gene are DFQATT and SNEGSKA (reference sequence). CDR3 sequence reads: CSARVAGQFETQYF. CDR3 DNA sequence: TGCAGTGCTAGGGTGGCAGGGCAATTTGAGACCCAGTACTTC.

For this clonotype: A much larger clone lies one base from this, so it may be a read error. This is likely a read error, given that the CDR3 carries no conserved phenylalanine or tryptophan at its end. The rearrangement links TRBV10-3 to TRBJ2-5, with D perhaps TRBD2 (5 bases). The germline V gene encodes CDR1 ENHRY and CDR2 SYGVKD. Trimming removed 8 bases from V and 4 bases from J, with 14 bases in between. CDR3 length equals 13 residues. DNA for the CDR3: TGTGCCATCCGTGGAGTTGCGGGAGAGACCCAGTACCTC. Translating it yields CAIRGVAGETQYL.

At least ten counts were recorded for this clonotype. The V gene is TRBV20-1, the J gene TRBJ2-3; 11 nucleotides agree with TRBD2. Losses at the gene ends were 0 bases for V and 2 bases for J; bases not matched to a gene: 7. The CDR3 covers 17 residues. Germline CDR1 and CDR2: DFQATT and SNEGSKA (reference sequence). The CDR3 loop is CSARDLLAGGLTDTQYF. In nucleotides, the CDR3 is TGCAGTGCTAGAGACCTCCTAGCGGGAGGTCTCACAGATACGCAGTATTTT.

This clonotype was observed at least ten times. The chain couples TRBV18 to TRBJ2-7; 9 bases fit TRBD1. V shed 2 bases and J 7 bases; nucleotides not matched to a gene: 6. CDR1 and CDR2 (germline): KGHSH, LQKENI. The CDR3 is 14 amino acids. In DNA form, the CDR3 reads TGTGCCAGCTCACCAGGACAGGGGCGCGAGGAGCAGTACTTC. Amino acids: CASSPGQGREEQYF.

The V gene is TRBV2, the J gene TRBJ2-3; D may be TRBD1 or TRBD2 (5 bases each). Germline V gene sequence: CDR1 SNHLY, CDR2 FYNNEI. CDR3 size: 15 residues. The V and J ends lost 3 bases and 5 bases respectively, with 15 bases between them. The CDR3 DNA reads TGTGCCAGCAGTGATTTCGGGACCAGCGGAGATACGCAGTATTTT. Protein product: CASSDFGTSGDTQYF.

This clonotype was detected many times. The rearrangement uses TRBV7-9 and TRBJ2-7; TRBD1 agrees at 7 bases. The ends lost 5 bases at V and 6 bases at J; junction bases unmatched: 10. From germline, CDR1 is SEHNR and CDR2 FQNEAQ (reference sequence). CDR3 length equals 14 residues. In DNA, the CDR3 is TGTGCCAGCAGCCCTCAGACAGGGCCGTCCGAGCAGTACTTC. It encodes CASSPQTGPSEQYF.

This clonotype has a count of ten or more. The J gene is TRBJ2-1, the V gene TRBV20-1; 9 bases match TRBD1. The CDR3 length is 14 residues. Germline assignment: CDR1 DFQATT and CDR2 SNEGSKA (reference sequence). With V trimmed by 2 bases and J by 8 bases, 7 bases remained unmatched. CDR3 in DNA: TGCAGTGCTAGACCGGGACAGGGTTTCGATGAGCAGTTCTTC. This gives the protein CSARPGQGFDEQFF.

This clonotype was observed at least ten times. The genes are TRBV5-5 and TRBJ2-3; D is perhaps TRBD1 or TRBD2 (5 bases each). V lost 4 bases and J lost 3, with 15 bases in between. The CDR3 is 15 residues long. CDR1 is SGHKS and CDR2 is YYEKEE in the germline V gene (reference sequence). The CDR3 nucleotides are TGTGCCAGCAGCCGGGGACCGGCTGGGACAGATACGCAGTATTTT. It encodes CASSRGPAGTDTQYF.

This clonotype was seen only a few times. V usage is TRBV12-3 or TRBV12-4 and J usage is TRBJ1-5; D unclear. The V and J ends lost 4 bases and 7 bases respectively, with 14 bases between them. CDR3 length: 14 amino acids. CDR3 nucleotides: TGTGCCAGCAGTTACTCGTACCCTTCCCAGCCCCAGCATTTT. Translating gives CASSYSYPSQPQHF.

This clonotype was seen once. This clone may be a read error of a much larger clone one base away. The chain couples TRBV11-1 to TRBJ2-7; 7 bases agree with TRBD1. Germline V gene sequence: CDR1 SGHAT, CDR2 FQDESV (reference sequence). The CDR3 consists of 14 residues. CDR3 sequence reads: CASSGDRVTYEQCF. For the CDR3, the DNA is TGTGCCAGCAGCGGCGACAGGGTCACCTACGAGCAGTGCTTC.

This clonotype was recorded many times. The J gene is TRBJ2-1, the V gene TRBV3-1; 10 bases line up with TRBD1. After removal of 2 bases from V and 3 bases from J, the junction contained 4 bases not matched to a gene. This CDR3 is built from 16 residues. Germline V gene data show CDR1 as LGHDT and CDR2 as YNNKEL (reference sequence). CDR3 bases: TGTGCCAGCAGCCAATACCGGGACAGGGGCTACAATGAGCAGTTCTTC. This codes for CASSQYRDRGYNEQFF.

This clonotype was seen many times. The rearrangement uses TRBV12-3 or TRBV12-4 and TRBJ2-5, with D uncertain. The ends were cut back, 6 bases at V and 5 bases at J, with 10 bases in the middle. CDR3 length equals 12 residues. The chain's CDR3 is CASSQTRETQYF. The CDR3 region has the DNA TGTGCCAGCAGCCAGACCCGGGAGACCCAGTACTTC.

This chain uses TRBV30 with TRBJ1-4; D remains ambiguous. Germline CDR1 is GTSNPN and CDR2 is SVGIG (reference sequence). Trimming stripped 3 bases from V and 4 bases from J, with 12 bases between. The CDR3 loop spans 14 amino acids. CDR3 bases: TGTGCCTGGAGATCAGTGTTTGGTAATGAAAAACTGTTTTTT. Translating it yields CAWRSVFGNEKLFF.

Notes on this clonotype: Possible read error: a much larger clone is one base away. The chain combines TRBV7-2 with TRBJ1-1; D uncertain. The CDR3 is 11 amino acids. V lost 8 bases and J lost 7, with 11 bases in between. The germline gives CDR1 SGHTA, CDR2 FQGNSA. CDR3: CASGGRNEAFF. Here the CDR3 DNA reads TGTGCCAGCGGCGGACGGAATGAAGCTTTCTTT.

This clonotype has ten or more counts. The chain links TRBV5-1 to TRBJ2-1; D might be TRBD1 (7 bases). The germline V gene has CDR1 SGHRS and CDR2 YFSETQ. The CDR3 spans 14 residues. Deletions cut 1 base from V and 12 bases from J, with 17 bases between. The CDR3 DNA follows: TGCGCCAGCAGCTTGCGACAGGGCGGGGTCGGGCAGTTCTTC. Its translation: CASSLRQGGVGQFF.